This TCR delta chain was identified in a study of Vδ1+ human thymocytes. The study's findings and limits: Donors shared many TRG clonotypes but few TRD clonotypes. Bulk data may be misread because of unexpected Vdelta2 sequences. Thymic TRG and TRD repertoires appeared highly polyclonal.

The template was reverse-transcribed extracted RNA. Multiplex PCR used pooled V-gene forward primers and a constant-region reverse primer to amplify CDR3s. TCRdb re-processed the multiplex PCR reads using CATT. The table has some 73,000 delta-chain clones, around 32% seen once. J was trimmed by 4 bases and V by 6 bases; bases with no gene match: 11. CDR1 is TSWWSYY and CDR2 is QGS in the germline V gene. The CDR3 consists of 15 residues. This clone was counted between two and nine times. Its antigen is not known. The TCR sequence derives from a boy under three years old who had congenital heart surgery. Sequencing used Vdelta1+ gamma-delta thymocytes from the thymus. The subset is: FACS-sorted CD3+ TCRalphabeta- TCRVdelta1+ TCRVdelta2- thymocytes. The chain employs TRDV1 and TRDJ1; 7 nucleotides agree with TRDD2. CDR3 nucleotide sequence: TGTGCTCTTGGTTCCTACGCGAGGGCATACGATAAACTCATCTTT. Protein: CALGSYARAYDKLIF.